One sample yielded the 16 T cell receptor beta chains listed below, sequenced in a study of blood T cell repertoires in COVID-19. TCRdb's copy holds only in-frame clones and misses some; the assay was immunoSEQ multiplex PCR. The table includes 150,000 to 200,000 clones, more than 85% detected once. Specimen: PBMCs or T cells enriched from blood (not recorded which). The origin of the receptors is a middle-aged woman in a cohort exposed to, infected with or recovered from COVID-19 (not recorded which).

The rearrangement joins TRBV5-5 to TRBJ2-7; possibly TRBD1 for D (5 bases). Germline assignment: CDR1 SGHKS and CDR2 YYEKEE (reference sequence). This CDR3 region has 14 residues. V was pared by 4 bases and J by 2 bases, with 13 bases between. CDR3 amino acids: CASSGQGTTYEQYF. Written as DNA, the CDR3 is TGTGCCAGCAGCGGGCAGGGTACAACCTACGAGCAGTACTTC.

V is TRBV10-1 and J is TRBJ2-3, with TRBD1 identical over 9 bases. The V gene end was trimmed by 3 bases and the J gene end by 4 bases; junction bases not matched to a gene: 8. The length of the CDR3 is 16 residues. The germline V gene has CDR1 WNHNN and CDR2 SYGVQD (reference sequence). Here the CDR3 DNA reads TGCGCCAGCAGTGAATATCGACAGGGGGAATCAGATACGCAGTATTTT. Translation: CASSEYRQGESDTQYF.

The J gene is TRBJ1-3, the V gene TRBV30; 7 bases are shared with TRBD1. The CDR3 covers 14 residues. V trimming: 5 bases; J trimming: 4 bases; junction bases outside the gene matches: 8. The V gene's germline CDR1 is GTSNPN and CDR2 SVGIG (reference sequence). CDR3: CAWDRDSPGNTIYF. In nucleotides, the CDR3 is TGTGCCTGGGACCGGGACAGTCCCGGAAACACCATATATTTT. The full variable domain, completed using reference TRBV30 and TRBJ1-3, is SQTIHQWPATLVQPVGSPLSLECTVEGTSNPNLYWYRQAAGRGLQLLFYSVGIGQISSEVPQNLSASRPQDRQFILSSKKLLLSDSGFYLCAWDRDSPGNTIYFGEGSWLTVV.

J is TRBJ2-5 and V is TRBV11-2; D is possibly TRBD1 (6 bases). CDR3 length equals 15 residues. V was clipped by 1 base and J by 1 base, with 10 bases between them. Germline V gene sequence: CDR1 SGHAT, CDR2 FQNNGV. The CDR3 nucleotides read TGTGCCAGCAGCTTAGTGAGGGACACCCAAGAGACCCAGTACTTC. Its translation: CASSLVRDTQETQYF.

The chain carries TRBV21-1 and TRBJ1-4; the table's D call, TRBD1, was not checked against the DNA. TRBV21-1 is flagged as a pseudogene. This CDR3 comprises 20 residues. As DNA, the CDR3 is TGTGCCAGCAGCTTAAACGGGGCAGGGGCGCTCTCTGCAACTAATGAAAAACTGTTTTTT. Its protein product is CASSLNGAGALSATNEKLFF.

The V and J genes are TRBV6-5 and TRBJ2-1, with D possibly TRBD1 on 5 matching bases. Trimming stripped 6 bases from V and 2 bases from J, with 8 bases between. There are 13 residues in the CDR3. CDR1 and CDR2 from the germline V gene are MNHEY and SVGAGI. The CDR3 DNA reads TGTGCCAGCAGAAGACAGACCTACAATGAGCAGTTCTTC. Protein sequence: CASRRQTYNEQFF.

There are a few counts of this clone. V and J are TRBV4-2 and TRBJ2-1; 8 bases line up with TRBD1. J lost 3 bases, V lost 5 bases, and 9 bases had no gene match. Germline V gene lookup returns CDR1 LGHNA and CDR2 YNFKEQ. There are 16 residues in the CDR3. The CDR3 region is CASSISPGTGYNEQFF. CDR3 DNA: TGTGCCAGCAGCATCTCCCCCGGGACAGGCTACAATGAGCAGTTCTTC.

This clone was recorded once. The gene calls are TRBV11-2 and TRBJ1-5, with 10 nucleotides matching TRBD1. CDR3 size: 15 residues. V shed 5 bases, J shed 7 bases, and the junction held 8 bases outside the gene matches. The germline gives CDR1 SGHAT, CDR2 FQNNGV. The CDR3 spells CASSLDRGLGQPQHF. As DNA, the CDR3 is TGTGCCAGCAGCCTCGACAGGGGGCTAGGACAGCCCCAGCATTTT.

This chain connects TRBV29-1 to TRBJ1-3; no definite D call. Germline CDR1 reads SQVTM; CDR2 reads ANQGSEA. This CDR3 is 11 amino acids long. Trimming took off 4 bases at V and 5 bases at J, with 6 bases between the two ends. CDR3 sequence (DNA): TGCAGCGTTGCACTGAGAAACACCATATATTTT. Its protein product is CSVALRNTIYF.

This rearrangement joins TRBV7-9 to TRBJ1-3; D is ambiguous. CDR1 and CDR2 (germline): SEHNR, FQNEAQ (reference sequence). The CDR3 loop spans 12 amino acids. V lost 6 bases, J lost 3 bases, and 6 bases lay in between. In DNA form, the CDR3 reads TGTGCCAGCAGTCCCATTGGAAACACCATATATTTT. It specifies CASSPIGNTIYF.

This sequence joins TRBV4-1 and TRBJ2-5; the match to TRBD2 covers 13 bases. This CDR3 has 16 residues. Germline V CDR1 and CDR2: MGHRA, YSYEKL. The trim removed 4 bases at V and 7 bases at J, leaving 9 bases unmatched. The CDR3 nucleotides are TGCGCCAGCAGCCTCCGACTAGCGGGGGGTCCAGGGACCCAGTACTTC. It encodes CASSLRLAGGPGTQYF.

The genes are TRBV4-1 and TRBJ2-3; D is perhaps TRBD2 (6 bases). Germline loops: CDR1 MGHRA, CDR2 YSYEKL. Between the trimmed V and J ends, which lost 1 base and 1 base, there was a span of 9 bases. The CDR3 runs to 15 residues. The CDR3 reads CASSQGREGTDTQYF. For the CDR3, the DNA is TGCGCCAGCAGCCAAGGAAGGGAGGGCACAGATACGCAGTATTTT.

In its sample, this clone was seen a few times. CDR3 sequence (DNA): TGTGCCAGTAGTATGGGTAGACCGGGGGCCTACGAGCAGTACTTC. This sequence encodes CASSMGRPGAYEQYF. The rearrangement uses TRBV19 and TRBJ2-7, with D possibly matching TRBD2 (6 bases). CDR1 and CDR2 from the germline V gene are LNHDA and SQIVND (reference sequence). CDR3 length equals 15 residues. V was shortened by 3 bases and J by 2 bases, with 14 bases between the two germline ends.

The chain links TRBV7-8 to TRBJ2-5, with D possibly being TRBD2 (6 bases). V shed 4 bases and J shed 4 bases, with 13 bases lying between them. CDR1 is SGHVS and CDR2 is FQNEAQ in the germline V gene. The CDR3 extends over 14 amino acids. The CDR3 coding sequence is TGTGCCAGCAGCTACCGAGTGGGGGGAGAGACCCAGTACTTC. Amino acids: CASSYRVGGETQYF.

This clone has a single count. The chain recombines TRBV2 with TRBJ2-7, with 8 bases identical to TRBD1. The CDR3 runs 18 residues. V lost 5 bases to trimming and J lost 0 bases; unmatched junction nucleotides: 15. CDR1 and CDR2 from the germline V gene are SNHLY and FYNNEI. The CDR3 reads CASSLPMRTGISSYEQYF. The CDR3 nucleotides read TGTGCCAGCAGTTTGCCAATGCGGACAGGGATAAGCTCCTACGAGCAGTACTTC.

This clone turned up a few times. CDR3 coding DNA: TGTGCCAGCAGCCAATCGGGCAGTCCTGAAAAACTGTTTTTT. This sequence encodes CASSQSGSPEKLFF. The rearrangement joins TRBV16 to TRBJ1-4; D not certain. This CDR3 spans 14 amino acids. The ends were cut back, 0 bases at V and 7 bases at J, with 9 bases in the middle. The germline gives CDR1 KGHSY, CDR2 FQNENV. Combining the CDR3 with reference TRBV16 and TRBJ1-4 gives the whole variable domain GEEVAQTPKHLVRGEGQKAKLYCAPIKGHSYVFWYQQVLKNEFKFLISFQNENVFDETGMPKERFSAKCLPNSPCSLEIQATKLEDSAVYFCASSQSGSPEKLFFGSGTQLSVL.